This T cell receptor beta chain is drawn from a study of blood T cell repertoires in COVID-19. Study as a whole: The analysed material was cDNA or gDNA that came from T cells, B-cell-depleted T cells, or PBMCs.

The repertoire was sequenced with immunoSEQ multiplex PCR; TCRdb's copy has only in-frame clones and lacks some. The sample includes 26,000 or so clones, approximately 88% of them seen just once. The CDR3 has 13 residues. Trimming stripped 6 bases from V and 3 bases from J, with 12 bases between. Germline V lookup: CDR1 LNHDA, CDR2 SQIVND (reference sequence). The chain employs TRBV19 and TRBJ2-7; the D gene is possibly TRBD1 (6 bases). The sample taken for sequencing was peripheral blood. The clonotype was recovered from a human donor in a cohort sampled during active COVID-19. The CDR3 is CASSLGQNYEQYF. In nucleotides, the CDR3 is TGTGCCAGTAGCCTAGGACAGAACTACGAGCAGTACTTC.